This is a list of T cell receptor beta chains from one sample in a study of beta chain features in type 1 diabetes. The protocol was immunoSEQ multiplex PCR, while the TCRdb copy is restricted to in-frame clones and leaves out a portion. This table has roughly 100,000 clones, approximately 30% appearing once. The sample taken for sequencing was central memory CD4+ T cells from blood. The origin of the receptors is a woman under 30 with type 1 diabetes. CDR3s include the opening cysteine and the closing phenylalanine or tryptophan.

TRBV29-1	TRBJ2-5	CSVSGATSSQYF
TRBV19	TRBJ2-3	CASRRQGLGTDTQYF
TRBV29-1	TRBJ1-1	CSALPSRGNTEAFF
TRBV7-2	TRBJ2-5	CASSLGDRTQETQYF
TRBV28	TRBJ2-5	CASSSRVGQETQYF
TRBV6-6	TRBJ2-1	CASSSRTGKNEQFF
TRBV18	TRBJ2-3	CASSPPGIRGTDTQYF
TRBV18	TRBJ2-1	CASSPLTSGSLGNEQFF
TRBV28	TRBJ1-1	CASRTGGASGTAEAFF
TRBV6-8	TRBJ2-3	CANHRELWYF
TRBV15	TRBJ2-3	CATSRETSGKVPDTQYF
TRBV6-1	TRBJ1-2	CASSEQGSGYGYTF
TRBV29-1	NA	CSVSGTGVSEQYF
TRBV2	TRBJ1-4	CASSDRTGDEKLFF
TRBV11-3	TRBJ1-2	CASSPEPGYGYTF
TRBV7-8	TRBJ1-1	CASSFKGVEGVTEAFF
TRBV18	TRBJ2-3	CASSPPGLTDTQYF
TRBV25-1	TRBJ2-7	CASSEWSSGRYEQYF
TRBV18	TRBJ1-1	CASSPPWQGSEAFF
TRBV2	TRBJ1-6	CASRDRGLSPLHF
TRBV5-8	TRBJ2-1	CASSLGVAGAGEQFF
TRBV18	TRBJ2-7	CASSPSTGEYEQYF
TRBV30	TRBJ2-2	CAWSDRGLYTGELFF
TRBV29-1	TRBJ2-1	CSVEPTGGEQFF
TRBV5-4	TRBJ1-2	CASSPGQASNYGYTF
TRBV30	TRBJ2-2	CACPGGQGAGELFF
TRBV7-9	TRBJ1-1	CASSLEDREAFF
TRBV7-8	TRBJ2-3	CASSPGQTTDTQYF
TRBV18	TRBJ2-1	CASRLDRGYNEQFF
TRBV7-2	TRBJ2-1	CASTLVGGLADYNEQFF
TRBV5-6	TRBJ2-3	CASSLATGGPATDTQYF
TRBV27	TRBJ2-1	CASSLAGRHGEQFF
TRBV11-2	TRBJ2-5	CASSSSSGSAETQYF
TRBV6-5	TRBJ1-3	CASSYDRGGNTIYF
TRBV12-5	TRBJ2-1	CASGLSSGRPNEQFF
TRBV7-9	TRBJ2-1	CASSLGFAGFDPEQFF
TRBV18	TRBJ1-2	CATHGTGTHGYTF
TRBV4-1	TRBJ1-1	CASSRAGDETEAFF
TRBV19	TRBJ2-2	CASTPRGVTNTGELFF
TRBV19	TRBJ2-6	CASSIGAGTYQRGANVLTF
TRBV11-3	TRBJ2-6	CASSLVVSSGANVLTF
TRBV6-1	TRBJ1-5	CASSDRGSQPQHF
TRBV29-1	TRBJ1-2	CSVDSYGYTF
TRBV4-2	TRBJ1-4	CASSQDRGGATNEKLFF
TRBV5-6	TRBJ2-3	CASSFSGQSSTDTQYF
TRBV5-6	TRBJ2-3	CASSFGTATRDTQYF
TRBV10-1	TRBJ2-3	CASSEGLAGDSTDTQYF
TRBV1	TRBJ1-5	CTSSQSPDWNQPQHF
TRBV29-1	TRBJ2-3	CSVARSGSTDTQYF
TRBV25-1	TRBJ2-3	CASSEMPSGSISDTQYF
TRBV5-1	TRBJ1-2	CASSHSRQGYTF
TRBV18	TRBJ2-1	CASSPRVQGLNEQFF
TRBV19	TRBJ2-1	CASSGQGSYNEQFF
TRBV18	TRBJ2-6	CASSPMAGSGANVLTF
TRBV7-3	TRBJ2-1	CASSLGVRVSGNEQFF